Described below is a single TCR beta chain sequence and its context. The antigen is not known. This entry is derived from a study of blood T cells in healthy people across ages. Germline V lookup: CDR1 MNHNS, CDR2 SASEGT. The ends lost 3 bases at V and 4 bases at J; junction bases unmatched: 13. CDR3 length: 18 residues. Together with a sample-barcoded 5' primer, a J-beta primer mix was included in a second PCR lasting about 6 to 12 cycles. Every sample gave at least 3 million paired-end reads containing CDR3. TCRdb reprocessed the 5' RACE reads via MiXCR and lists one record per CDR3 protein. The sample consists of about 900,000 distinct CDR3 sequences, roughly 52% of them appearing once. PBMCs, at least 7 million per sample, were isolated. Study results and limitations: TCR beta diversity per million T cells fell roughly linearly with age.

The chain recombines TRBV6-1 with TRBJ2-1; TRBD2 agrees at 9 bases. This clonotype was obtained from a man aged 30 to 45 in good health. Material: blood. In DNA, the CDR3 is TGTGCCAGCAGTGACCTAGGGGCTAGCGGGGACCCATACAATGAGCAGTTCTTC. Encoded protein: CASSDLGASGDPYNEQFF.